One and the same sample provided the 22 T cell receptor beta chains below, sequenced in a study of human T cells and chemical hapten exposure. TCRdb called the RACE reads again in MiXCR, with one record for every CDR3 protein. The sample carries roughly 42,000 distinct CDR3 sequences, 9.5% to 10% recorded once. Indicated time point: patch test 2, 6 weeks after DPC sensitization. Regarding treatment: therapeutic diphenylcyclopropenone sensitization with weekly scalp DPC. Whole blood that had not been fractionated was the source of extracted total RNA. Here the sequenced sample was whole blood, taken in connection with sensitization to the hapten diphenylcyclopropenone (DPC). The source of these receptors is a woman aged 30 to 39 with alopecia areata. Some clones in this sample may be carry-over from other donors' samples.

Many counts were recorded for this clonotype. This chain uses TRBV28 with TRBJ2-1, with D tentatively TRBD2 (6 bases). V lost 2 bases, J lost 12 bases, and 11 bases lay in between. The CDR3 totals 12 residues. Germline V gene data show CDR1 as MDHEN and CDR2 as SYDVKM. The CDR3 sequence is CASSLPRDWQFF. DNA for the CDR3: TGTGCCAGCAGTTTACCCCGGGACTGGCAGTTCTTC. The full variable domain, in which reference TRBV28 and TRBJ2-1 provide the parts outside the CDR3, is DVKVTQSSRYLVKRTGEKVFLECVQDMDHENMFWYRQDPGLGLRLIYFSYDVKMKEKGDIPEGYSVSREKKERFSLILESASTNQTSMYLCASSLPRDWQFFGPGTRLTVL.

This CDR3 is CSVVPTQRSSYEQYF. The CDR3 DNA is TGCAGCGTTGTCCCCACTCAAAGGAGCTCCTACGAGCAGTACTTC. The chain combines TRBV29-1 with TRBJ2-7; D call uncertain. Between the trimmed V and J ends, which lost 4 bases and 0 bases, there was a span of 16 bases. Looked up from germline, CDR1 is SQVTM and CDR2 is ANQGSEA. The CDR3 totals 15 residues.

The table lists this clonotype with many counts. DNA for the CDR3: TGTGCCTGGCTCTCACCCGTATCCTACGAGCAGTACTTC. This encodes CAWLSPVSYEQYF. The chain uses TRBV30 and TRBJ2-7; D gene ambiguous. Germline loops: CDR1 GTSNPN, CDR2 SVGIG (reference sequence). Trimming took 5 bases from V and 1 from J, leaving 12 bases between them. This CDR3 contains 13 residues.

The table lists this clonotype with many counts. The chain joins TRBV30 to TRBJ2-5, with D perhaps matching TRBD1 or TRBD2 (7 bases each). CDR1 and CDR2 from the germline V gene are GTSNPN and SVGIG (reference sequence). V gave up 3 bases and J gave up 4 bases, with 12 bases separating them. The CDR3 is 13 amino acids. The CDR3 loop is CAWRGRGRETQYF. For the CDR3, the DNA is TGTGCCTGGAGAGGGAGGGGGCGAGAGACCCAGTACTTC.

This clonotype was seen ten or more times. This chain links TRBV28 with TRBJ2-5; 7 nucleotides match TRBD1. CDR1 is MDHEN and CDR2 is SYDVKM in the germline V gene. V shed 8 bases, J shed 1 base, and the junction held 13 bases outside the gene matches. This CDR3 comprises 16 residues. The CDR3 loop is CASLHRQGLGQETQYF. The CDR3 coding sequence is TGTGCCAGCCTCCATCGACAGGGATTAGGCCAAGAGACCCAGTACTTC.

This clonotype was observed a handful of times. The J gene is TRBJ2-3, the V gene TRBV12-3 or TRBV12-4, with D unclear. The CDR3 is 13 residues long. The V end was cut by 7 bases, the J end by 3 bases, with 11 bases between. CDR3 nucleotide sequence: TGTGCCAGCACCCCACTTCCAACAGATACGCAGTATTTT. Its protein is CASTPLPTDTQYF.

This clonotype has more than one count but fewer than ten. The CDR3 coding sequence is TGTGCCAGCAGTTACCAACCCCTACAGGGGGCGAATTCACCCCTCCACTTT. Translation: CASSYQPLQGANSPLHF. The V gene is TRBV6-5, the J gene TRBJ1-6; 9 positions agree with TRBD1. With 2 bases clipped from V and 7 bases from J, the junction kept 9 bases outside the gene matches. The CDR3 is made up of 17 amino acids. Germline lookup yields CDR1 MNHEY and CDR2 SVGAGI.

This clonotype occurred many times. The DNA of the CDR3 is TGTGCCAGCAGTCCCCAGCGAGCGGGGGAGTACAATGAGCAGTTCTTC. The encoded protein is CASSPQRAGEYNEQFF. The gene calls are TRBV12-3 or TRBV12-4 and TRBJ2-1, with 8 bases aligning to TRBD2. V lost 5 bases to trimming and J lost 4 bases; unmatched junction nucleotides: 10. The CDR3 is made up of 16 amino acids.

Note on this clonotype: One base away lies a much larger clone, so this may be a sequencing read error. J is TRBJ1-5 and V is TRBV6-6; D is ambiguous. The CDR3 covers 14 residues. CDR1 MNHNY and CDR2 SVGAGI come from the germline V gene (reference sequence). CDR3 loop: CASGYRVSNQPQRF. CDR3 DNA: TGTGCCAGCGGATATCGGGTTAGCAATCAGCCCCAGCGTTTT.

This clonotype appeared many times. The chain joins TRBV7-2 to TRBJ2-5; D uncertain. CDR1 is SGHTA and CDR2 is FQGNSA in the germline V gene. The CDR3 runs to 16 residues. Trimming stripped 5 bases from V and 9 bases from J, with 25 bases between. In DNA form, the CDR3 reads TGTGCCAGCAGCCTCCAACCAGGCCGTTTATCGGAAGCCCAGTACTTC. As protein: CASSLQPGRLSEAQYF.

This clonotype occurred many times. The CDR3 sequence: CASSSPAGSHGGNEQFF. DNA of the CDR3: TGTGCCAGCAGTTCACCCGCCGGGTCGCATGGAGGCAATGAGCAGTTCTTC. V usage is TRBV28 and J usage is TRBJ2-1, with a possible D match to TRBD2 (5 bases). This CDR3 is built from 17 residues. The germline CDR1 and CDR2 sequences are MDHEN and SYDVKM. Trimming cost V 4 bases and J 6 bases, with 22 bases left between them.

This clonotype has a count of ten or more. This chain uses TRBV6-5 with TRBJ1-1, with D maybe TRBD1 (5 bases). Germline values: CDR1 MNHEY, CDR2 SVGAGI. The CDR3 has 12 amino acids. V lost 5 bases to trimming and J lost 5 bases, with 9 bases between them. This chain's CDR3 is CASSPGATEAFF. DNA for the CDR3: TGTGCCAGCAGTCCTGGGGCGACTGAAGCTTTCTTT.

The chain links TRBV11-3 to TRBJ2-6, with D unresolved. V was clipped by 5 bases and J by 1 base, with 3 bases between them. Germline V CDR1 and CDR2: SGHNT, YENEEA. The CDR3 is made up of 13 amino acids. The CDR3 nucleotides read TGTGCCAGCAGCGATTCTGGGGCCAACGTCCTGACTTTC. It encodes CASSDSGANVLTF.

This clonotype was observed at least ten times. This CDR3 is CASRGAEAFF. DNA of the CDR3: TGTGCCTCTCGTGGGGCTGAAGCTTTCTTT. The chain links TRBV4-2 to TRBJ1-1; D not resolved. The CDR3 spans 10 residues. Trimming cost V 11 bases and J 6 bases, with 10 bases left between them. Germline CDR1 LGHNA, CDR2 YNFKEQ.

This clonotype is medium-sized (0.01 to 0.1%) by share. The chain is built from TRBV29-1 and TRBJ1-1, with 9 bases lining up with TRBD1. V dropped 4 bases and J dropped 11; count of bases not matched to a gene: 2. Germline V gene data show CDR1 as SQVTM and CDR2 as ANQGSEA. There are 10 residues in the CDR3. The CDR3 reads CSVGQGGAFF. The CDR3 region has the DNA TGCAGCGTTGGACAGGGGGGTGCTTTCTTT.

This clonotype has more than one count but fewer than ten. The chain joins TRBV28 to TRBJ1-1, with 8 bases fitting TRBD1. CDR3 length: 15 amino acids. The germline CDR1 and CDR2 sequences are MDHEN and SYDVKM. V shed 6 bases and J 4 bases; nucleotides not matched to a gene: 10. The CDR3 DNA reads TGTGCCAGCAGCCCCGCATCGACAGGGGCCACTGAAGCTTTCTTT. Its protein is CASSPASTGATEAFF.

This clonotype was seen at least ten times. The rearrangement joins TRBV3-1 to TRBJ2-5, with D possibly matching TRBD1 (6 bases). Trimming shortened V by 6 bases and J by 2 bases, and 7 bases separated the two germline ends. The CDR3 totals 12 residues. Germline V lookup: CDR1 LGHDT, CDR2 YNNKEL (reference sequence). DNA of the CDR3: TGTGCCAGCAGGGACAGTCAAGAGACCCAGTACTTC. It is translated as CASRDSQETQYF.

This clonotype has more than one count but fewer than ten. The chain uses TRBV29-1 and TRBJ2-2; TRBD1 matches 9 bases. From germline, CDR1 is SQVTM and CDR2 ANQGSEA. V shed 5 bases, J shed 1 base, and the junction held 8 bases outside the gene matches. The CDR3 is made up of 16 amino acids. For the CDR3, the DNA is TGCAGCGTTTTTTACCGGGACAGGGTGAACACCGGGGAGCTGTTTTTT. It yields the protein CSVFYRDRVNTGELFF.

In this sample, this clonotype turned up a few times. CDR3 nucleotides: TGTGCCAGCAGCCGTGTGTCGGGCGAGCAGTACTTC. It encodes CASSRVSGEQYF. The chain joins TRBV5-4 to TRBJ2-7; D unresolved. This CDR3 region has 12 residues. Trimming removed 4 bases at V and 6 bases at J, with 11 bases between. Germline values: CDR1 SGHNT, CDR2 YYREEE (reference sequence).

This clonotype was detected many times. The rearrangement joins TRBV7-9 to TRBJ2-3, with D possibly called TRBD1 or TRBD2 (5 bases each). The CDR3 covers 10 residues. Between the trimmed V and J ends, which lost 8 bases and 13 bases, there was a span of 13 bases. Germline V gene sequence: CDR1 SEHNR, CDR2 FQNEAQ (reference sequence). This chain's CDR3 is CASPGPWEYF. In nucleotides, the CDR3 is TGTGCCAGCCCGGGACCCTGGGAGTATTTT. Full variable domain (missing parts from reference TRBV7-9 and TRBJ2-3): DTGVSQNPRHKITKRGQNVTFRCDPISEHNRLYWYRQTLGQGPEFLTYFQNEAQLEKSRLLSDRFSAERPKGSFSTLEIQRTEQGDSAMYLCASPGPWEYFGPGTRLTVL.

The chain combines TRBV28 with TRBJ2-1; 9 nucleotides match TRBD2. V was clipped by 1 base and J by 3 bases; unmatched bases: 7. The CDR3 runs 17 residues. Germline values: CDR1 MDHEN, CDR2 SYDVKM. CDR3 sequence: CASSLSGSGGRYNEQFF. CDR3 bases: TGTGCCAGCAGTTTATCGGGCAGCGGGGGGCGCTACAATGAGCAGTTCTTC.

This clonotype has a count of ten or more. V usage is TRBV20-1 and J usage is TRBJ2-7; D possibly uses TRBD1 or TRBD2 (5 bases each). The length of the CDR3 is 13 residues. The germline CDR1 and CDR2 sequences are DFQATT and SNEGSKA (reference sequence). Trimming took 3 bases from V and 5 from J, leaving 14 bases between them. The CDR3 region is CSASEPGRDEQYF. The CDR3 nucleotides are TGCAGTGCTAGTGAACCGGGACGCGACGAGCAGTACTTC.